This entry lists 20 T cell receptor beta chains sequenced from one sample in a study of Ad26.COV2.S vaccination and SARS-CoV-2 variants. The assay was immunoSEQ multiplex PCR, and TCRdb's table has in-frame clones only and misses some. The sample lists about 480,000 clones, 87% occurring once. The treatment here: some 20 received Ad26.COV2.S at low or high dose, single or two shots; roughly 5 received placebo; per-sample allocation not given. All samples were drawn on day 63, counting from the first vaccine or placebo injection. The material sequenced was peripheral blood, taken in a trial of Ad26.COV2.S vaccine versus placebo. The receptors derive from a person aged 18-60 years who received the Ad26.COV2.S COVID-19 vaccine or a placebo.

The rearrangement uses TRBV11-3 and TRBJ2-1, with TRBD2 matching over 11 bases. The CDR3 runs to 14 residues. Germline V lookup: CDR1 SGHNT, CDR2 YENEEA. Unmatched junction bases numbered 6, after V lost 5 bases and J lost 9 bases. In nucleotides, the CDR3 is TGTGCCAGCAGCCACGGGCTAGCGGGGGGTGAGCAGTTCTTC. Translating it yields CASSHGLAGGEQFF. The full variable domain, rest sourced from reference TRBV11-3 and TRBJ2-1, is EAGVVQSPRYKIIEKKQPVAFWCNPISGHNTLYWYLQNLGQGPELLIRYENEEAVDDSQLPKDRFSAERLKGVDSTLKIQPAELGDSAVYLCASSHGLAGGEQFFGPGTRLTVL.

This rearrangement joins TRBV7-2 to TRBJ2-7; 7 nucleotides match TRBD1. CDR1 is SGHTA and CDR2 is FQGNSA in the germline V gene. The CDR3 has 14 residues. With 2 bases clipped from V and 7 bases from J, the junction kept 8 bases outside the gene matches. Written as DNA, the CDR3 is TGTGCCAGCAGCTTAACGGGCAGGGGGTCTGAGCAGTACTTC. Encoded protein: CASSLTGRGSEQYF.

The V gene is TRBV7-2, the J gene TRBJ1-3; D is unresolved. Germline loops: CDR1 SGHTA, CDR2 FQGNSA. Trimming removed 5 bases at V and 1 base at J, with 6 bases between. The CDR3 length is 13 residues. The CDR3 is CASSQPSGNTIYF. The DNA for the CDR3 is TGTGCCAGCAGCCAACCTTCTGGAAACACCATATATTTT.

This rearrangement joins TRBV7-2 to TRBJ2-7; possible D gene TRBD1, 5 bases. Trimming cost V 5 bases and J 4 bases, with 15 bases left between them. This CDR3 is 14 amino acids long. The germline gives CDR1 SGHTA, CDR2 FQGNSA. As DNA, the CDR3 is TGTGCCAGCAGCCCCGGACAAGCGAAATACGAGCAGTACTTC. It is translated as CASSPGQAKYEQYF.

A few counts support this clone. V gene TRBV5-6 combines with J gene TRBJ2-3; D remains ambiguous. Between the trimmed V and J ends, which lost 0 bases and 6 bases, there was a span of 5 bases. From germline, CDR1 is SGHDT and CDR2 YYEEEE. The CDR3 spans 12 residues. CDR3 region: CASSLVSDTQYF. The CDR3 nucleotides read TGTGCCAGCAGCTTGGTCTCTGATACGCAGTATTTT.

V and J are TRBV5-1 and TRBJ2-7; no definite D call. CDR3 length: 14 residues. Germline V gene lookup returns CDR1 SGHRS and CDR2 YFSETQ. Trimming shortened V by 5 bases and J by 0 bases, and 12 bases separated the two germline ends. The CDR3 sequence: CASSGVTHSYEQYF. The CDR3 DNA follows: TGCGCCAGCAGTGGGGTGACACACTCCTACGAGCAGTACTTC.

The chain couples TRBV2 to TRBJ2-5; the D is unclear. This CDR3 region has 12 residues. In germline, CDR1 is SNHLY, CDR2 FYNNEI. The V gene lost 6 bases and the J gene lost 3 bases, with 8 bases spanning the gap. Written as DNA, the CDR3 is TGTGCCAGCAGCTTAGTGGAAGAGACCCAGTACTTC. Protein: CASSLVEETQYF.

The rearrangement links TRBV7-9 to TRBJ2-5; maybe TRBD2 (6 bases). There are 14 residues in the CDR3. Trimming took off 3 bases at V and 2 bases at J, with 10 bases between the two ends. Germline CDR1 reads SEHNR; CDR2 reads FQNEAQ (reference sequence). The CDR3 sequence: CASSFGLRQETQYF. The CDR3 nucleotides read TGTGCCAGCAGCTTTGGACTAAGACAAGAGACCCAGTACTTC.

This clone was picked up a small number of times. The chain is built from TRBV7-8 and TRBJ2-1; D not certain. The germline V gene encodes CDR1 SGHVS and CDR2 FQNEAQ. This CDR3 is 14 amino acids long. The germline V and J ends were trimmed by 1 base and 9 bases, with 13 bases remaining between them. Written as DNA, the CDR3 is TGTGCCAGCAGCTTAGAATCCCATATGATTGAGCAGTTCTTC. Amino acids: CASSLESHMIEQFF.

The chain is built from TRBV4-3 and TRBJ2-4, with TRBD2 matching over 7 bases. CDR1 LGHNA and CDR2 YSLEER come from the germline V gene. The CDR3 is 17 residues long. After removal of 0 bases from V and 7 bases from J, the junction contained 12 bases not matched to a gene. The CDR3 sequence: CASSQEFGGVGGNIQYF. CDR3 DNA: TGCGCCAGCAGCCAAGAGTTCGGCGGAGTGGGAGGGAACATTCAGTACTTC.

Worth noting for this clone: The same CDR3 is also encoded by other DNA sequences in this sample. The CDR3 DNA reads TGTGCCAGCAGCTTTGGTGGCTCCTACGAGCAGTACTTC. It is translated as CASSFGGSYEQYF. The rearrangement uses TRBV7-8 and TRBJ2-7, with D unresolved. V lost 3 bases to trimming and J lost 0 bases, with 6 bases between them. The germline CDR1 and CDR2 sequences are SGHVS and FQNEAQ. The CDR3 runs to 13 residues.

This sequence joins TRBV13 and TRBJ1-2; D unresolved. The CDR3 covers 14 residues. The ends were cut back, 10 bases at V and 0 bases at J, with 15 bases in the middle. Germline V gene sequence: CDR1 PRHDT, CDR2 FYEKMQ (reference sequence). CDR3 DNA: TGTGCCACCACCCGGAAGGGAGCTAACTATGGCTACACCTTC. This encodes CATTRKGANYGYTF. Together with reference TRBV13 and TRBJ1-2, the CDR3 gives the full variable domain: AAGVIQSPRHLIKEKRETATLKCYPIPRHDTVYWYQQGPGQDPQFLISFYEKMQSDKGSIPDRFSAQQFSDYHSELNMSSLELGDSALYFCATTRKGANYGYTFGSGTRLTVV.

V and J are TRBV6-2 or TRBV6-3 and TRBJ2-1, with 12 nucleotides matching TRBD2. CDR3 size: 14 residues. The V gene's germline CDR1 is MNHEY and CDR2 SVGEGT. Trimming took 5 bases from V and 9 from J; bases not matched to a gene: 5. The CDR3 nucleotides read TGTGCCAGCAGTGGGCTAGCGGGAGGGGTTGAGCAGTTCTTC. As protein: CASSGLAGGVEQFF.

The CDR3 loop reads CASSLSARLGAYGYTF. CDR3 DNA sequence: TGTGCCAGCAGTTTATCTGCTAGACTTGGCGCCTATGGCTACACCTTC. The chain joins TRBV27 to TRBJ1-2; D uncertain. Germline values: CDR1 MNHEY, CDR2 SMNVEV (reference sequence). The V end lost 0 bases, the J end lost 4 bases, and 15 bases lay between the germline ends. The length of the CDR3 is 16 residues.

The chain recombines TRBV6-5 with TRBJ1-2, with D perhaps TRBD1 (6 bases). This CDR3 comprises 14 residues. CDR1 and CDR2 (germline): MNHEY, SVGAGI. V was cut by 6 bases and J by 4 bases, with 15 bases left in between. The chain's CDR3 is CASRVQQGRYGYTF. The CDR3 nucleotides read TGTGCCAGCAGGGTTCAACAGGGTCGCTATGGCTACACCTTC.

V usage is TRBV10-3 and J usage is TRBJ1-4; D perhaps matches TRBD1 (5 bases). Germline assignment: CDR1 ENHRY and CDR2 SYGVKD. This CDR3 region has 15 residues. With 3 bases removed from V and 8 bases from J, the gap between germline ends came to 16 bases. CDR3 loop: CAISDRVGVGEKLFF. Here the CDR3 DNA reads TGTGCCATCAGTGATCGCGTGGGGGTAGGAGAAAAACTGTTTTTT.

The chain recombines TRBV7-9 with TRBJ2-3, with 9 positions matching TRBD2. V dropped 7 bases and J dropped 5; count of bases not matched to a gene: 16. The CDR3 totals 17 residues. Germline loops: CDR1 SEHNR, CDR2 FQNEAQ (reference sequence). The CDR3 loop reads CASTKVGVAGVGDTQYF. The CDR3 DNA reads as TGTGCCAGCACCAAAGTAGGAGTAGCGGGAGTTGGAGATACGCAGTATTTT.

J is TRBJ2-1 and V is TRBV2, with 11 bases fitting TRBD1. Germline loops: CDR1 SNHLY, CDR2 FYNNEI. J lost 8 bases, V lost 8 bases, and 8 bases had no gene match. The CDR3 spans 14 residues. The CDR3 region has the DNA TGTGCCAGCCTACGGGACAGGGGGGTGTATGAGCAGTTCTTC. Protein product: CASLRDRGVYEQFF.

The chain couples TRBV11-2 to TRBJ2-3; 7 bases line up with TRBD2. From germline, CDR1 is SGHAT and CDR2 FQNNGV. The CDR3 is 16 residues long. The ends lost 4 bases at V and 3 bases at J; junction bases unmatched: 10. CDR3 in amino acids: CASSSRSGRSTDTQYF. The DNA for the CDR3 is TGTGCCAGCAGCTCTAGGTCCGGGAGGTCAACAGATACGCAGTATTTT. The whole variable domain, filled in from reference TRBV11-2 and TRBJ2-3, reads EAGVAQSPRYKIIEKRQSVAFWCNPISGHATLYWYQQILGQGPKLLIQFQNNGVVDDSQLPKDRFSAERLKGVDSTLKIQPAKLEDSAVYLCASSSRSGRSTDTQYFGPGTRLTVL.

V is TRBV6-8 and J is TRBJ2-7; tentative D call: TRBD2 (5 bases). This CDR3 spans 14 amino acids. Looked up from germline, CDR1 is MNHGY and CDR2 is SAAAGT. V lost 5 bases, J lost 5 bases, and 16 bases lay in between. CDR3 bases: TGTGCCAGCAGTAGACTAATAAAATCCCACGAGCAGTACTTC. Residues: CASSRLIKSHEQYF.